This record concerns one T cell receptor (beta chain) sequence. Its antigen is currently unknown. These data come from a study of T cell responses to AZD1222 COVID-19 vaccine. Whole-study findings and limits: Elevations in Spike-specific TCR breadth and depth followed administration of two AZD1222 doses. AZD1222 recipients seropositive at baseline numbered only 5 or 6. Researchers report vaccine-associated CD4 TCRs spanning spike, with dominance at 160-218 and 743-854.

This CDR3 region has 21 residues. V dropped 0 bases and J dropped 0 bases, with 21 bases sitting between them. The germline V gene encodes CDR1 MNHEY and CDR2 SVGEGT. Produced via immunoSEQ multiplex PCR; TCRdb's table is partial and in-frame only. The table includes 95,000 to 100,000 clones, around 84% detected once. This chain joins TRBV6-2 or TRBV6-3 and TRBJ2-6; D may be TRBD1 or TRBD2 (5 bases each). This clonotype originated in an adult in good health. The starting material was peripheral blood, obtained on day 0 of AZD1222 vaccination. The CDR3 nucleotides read TGTGCCAGCAGTTACTCGGTTGGGATGACAGAACTAGGCTCTGGGGCCAACGTCCTGACTTTC. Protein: CASSYSVGMTELGSGANVLTF.